The present TCR beta chain was sequenced within a study of blood T cells in healthy people across ages. Study-wide context: Capture by template switching was about one barcoded beta molecule per two T cells.

Germline assignment: CDR1 MDHEN and CDR2 SYDVKM. V was clipped by 6 bases and J by 7 bases; unmatched bases: 9. The CDR3 extends over 14 amino acids. A second PCR, run for about 7 to 11 cycles, used a sample-barcoded 5' primer plus a J-beta primer mix. TCRdb re-called the 5' RACE reads through MiXCR, storing one row per CDR3 protein. Among 750,000 to 950,000 distinct CDR3 sequences listed, about 28% were seen once. This clonotype was detected only once. This sample also appeared in a second study, on T cells of mothers and their children.

This clonotype was sampled from a woman aged 40 to 50 in good health. Sequenced sample: blood. This sequence joins TRBV28 and TRBJ2-5; 9 bases map to TRBD1. The CDR3 region has the DNA TGTGCCAGCAGGGCCCACAGGGGGCGAGGGACCCAGTACTTC. Translating gives CASRAHRGRGTQYF. The whole variable domain, filled in from reference TRBV28 and TRBJ2-5, reads DVKVTQSSRYLVKRTGEKVFLECVQDMDHENMFWYRQDPGLGLRLIYFSYDVKMKEKGDIPEGYSVSREKKERFSLILESASTNQTSMYLCASRAHRGRGTQYFGPGTRLLVL.